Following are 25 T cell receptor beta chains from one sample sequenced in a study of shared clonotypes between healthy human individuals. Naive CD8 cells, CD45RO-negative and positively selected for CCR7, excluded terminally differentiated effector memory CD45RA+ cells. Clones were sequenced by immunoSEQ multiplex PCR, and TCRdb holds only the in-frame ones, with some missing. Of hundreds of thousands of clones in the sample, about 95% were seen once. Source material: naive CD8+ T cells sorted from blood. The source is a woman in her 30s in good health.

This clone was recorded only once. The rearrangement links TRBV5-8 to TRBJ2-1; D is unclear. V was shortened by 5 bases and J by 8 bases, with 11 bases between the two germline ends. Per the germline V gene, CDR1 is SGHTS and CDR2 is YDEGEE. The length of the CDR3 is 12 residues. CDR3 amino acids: CASRASDDEQFF. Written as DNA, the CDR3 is TGTGCCAGCAGGGCCTCAGACGATGAGCAGTTCTTC.

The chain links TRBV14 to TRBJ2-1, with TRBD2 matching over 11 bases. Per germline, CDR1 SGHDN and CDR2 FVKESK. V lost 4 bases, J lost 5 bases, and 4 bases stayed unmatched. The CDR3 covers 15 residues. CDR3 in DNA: TGTGCCAGCAGCCCTAGCGGGAGGCCCCACAATGAGCAGTTCTTC. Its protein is CASSPSGRPHNEQFF.

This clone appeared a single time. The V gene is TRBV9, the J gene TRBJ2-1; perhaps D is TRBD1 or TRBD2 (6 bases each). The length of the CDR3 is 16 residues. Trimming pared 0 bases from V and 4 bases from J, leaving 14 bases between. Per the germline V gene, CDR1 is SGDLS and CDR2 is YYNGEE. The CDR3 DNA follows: TGTGCCAGCAGCGTAGAGGGGGGTAGCGAATACAATGAGCAGTTCTTC. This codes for CASSVEGGSEYNEQFF.

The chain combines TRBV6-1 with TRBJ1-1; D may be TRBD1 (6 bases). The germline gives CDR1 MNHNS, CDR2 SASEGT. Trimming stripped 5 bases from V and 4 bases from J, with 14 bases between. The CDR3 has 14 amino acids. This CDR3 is CASSPGESATEAFF. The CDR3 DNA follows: TGTGCCAGCAGTCCAGGGGAGTCGGCCACTGAAGCTTTCTTT.

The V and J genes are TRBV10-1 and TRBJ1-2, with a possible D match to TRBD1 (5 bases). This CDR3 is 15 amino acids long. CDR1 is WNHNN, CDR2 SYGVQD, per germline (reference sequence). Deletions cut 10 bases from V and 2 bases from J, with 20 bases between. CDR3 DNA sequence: TGCGCCACACCTTCTGTCGTTGGGGGGAACTATGGCTACACCTTC. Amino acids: CATPSVVGGNYGYTF.

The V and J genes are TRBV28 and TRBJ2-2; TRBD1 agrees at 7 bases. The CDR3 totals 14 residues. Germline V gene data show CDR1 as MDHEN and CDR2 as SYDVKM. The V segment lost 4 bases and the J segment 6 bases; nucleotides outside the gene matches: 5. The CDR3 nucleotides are TGTGCCAGCAGTTCAAGGACAGGACCCGGGGAGCTGTTTTTT. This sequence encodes CASSSRTGPGELFF.

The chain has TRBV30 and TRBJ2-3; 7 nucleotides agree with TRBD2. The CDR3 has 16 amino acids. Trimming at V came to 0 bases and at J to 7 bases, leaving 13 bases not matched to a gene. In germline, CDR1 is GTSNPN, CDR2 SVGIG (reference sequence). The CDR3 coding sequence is TGTGCCTGGAGTGTACCGTGGGCGGGAGATCGTCATACGCAGTATTTT. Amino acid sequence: CAWSVPWAGDRHTQYF.

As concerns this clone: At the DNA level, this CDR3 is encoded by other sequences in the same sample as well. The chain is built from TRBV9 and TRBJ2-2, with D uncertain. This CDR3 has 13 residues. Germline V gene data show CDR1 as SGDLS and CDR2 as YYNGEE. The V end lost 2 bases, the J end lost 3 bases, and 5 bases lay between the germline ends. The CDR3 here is CASSVWDTGELFF. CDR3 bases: TGTGCCAGCAGCGTTTGGGACACCGGGGAGCTGTTTTTT.

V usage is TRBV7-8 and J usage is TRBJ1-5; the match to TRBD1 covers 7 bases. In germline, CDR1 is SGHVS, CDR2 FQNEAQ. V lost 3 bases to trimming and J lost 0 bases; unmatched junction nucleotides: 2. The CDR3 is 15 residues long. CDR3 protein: CASSFGTASNQPQHF. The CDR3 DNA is TGTGCCAGCAGCTTCGGGACAGCTAGCAATCAGCCCCAGCATTTT. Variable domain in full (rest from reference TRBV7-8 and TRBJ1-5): GAGVSQSPRYKVAKRGQDVALRCDPISGHVSLFWYQQALGQGPEFLTYFQNEAQLDKSGLPSDRFFAERPEGSVSTLKIQRTQQEDSAVYLCASSFGTASNQPQHFGDGTRLSIL.

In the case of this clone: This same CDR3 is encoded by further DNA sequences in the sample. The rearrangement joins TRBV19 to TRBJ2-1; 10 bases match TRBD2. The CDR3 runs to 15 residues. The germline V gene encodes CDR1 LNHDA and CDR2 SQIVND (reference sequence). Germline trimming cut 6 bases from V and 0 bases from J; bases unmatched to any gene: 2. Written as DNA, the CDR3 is TGTGCCAGTAGCCCTAGCGGGAGCTCCTACAATGAGCAGTTCTTC. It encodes CASSPSGSSYNEQFF.

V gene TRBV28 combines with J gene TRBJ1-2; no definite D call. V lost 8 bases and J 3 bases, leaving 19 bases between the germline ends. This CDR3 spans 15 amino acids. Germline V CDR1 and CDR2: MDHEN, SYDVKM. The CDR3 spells CASLGPSPAHYGYTF. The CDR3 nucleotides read TGTGCCAGCCTAGGGCCCTCCCCAGCACACTATGGCTACACCTTC.

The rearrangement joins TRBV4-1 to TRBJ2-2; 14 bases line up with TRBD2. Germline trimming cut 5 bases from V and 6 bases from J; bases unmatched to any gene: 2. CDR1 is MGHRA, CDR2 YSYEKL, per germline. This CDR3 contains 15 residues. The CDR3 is CASSKGLAGAGELFF. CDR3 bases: TGCGCCAGCAGCAAGGGACTAGCGGGAGCCGGGGAGCTGTTTTTT.

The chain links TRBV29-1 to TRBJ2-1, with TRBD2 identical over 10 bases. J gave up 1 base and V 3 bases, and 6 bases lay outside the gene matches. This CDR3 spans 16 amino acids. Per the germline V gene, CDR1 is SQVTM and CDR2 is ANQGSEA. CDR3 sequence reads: CSVEGQREGSYNEQFF. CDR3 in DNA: TGCAGCGTTGAGGGCCAGCGGGAGGGTTCCTACAATGAGCAGTTCTTC.

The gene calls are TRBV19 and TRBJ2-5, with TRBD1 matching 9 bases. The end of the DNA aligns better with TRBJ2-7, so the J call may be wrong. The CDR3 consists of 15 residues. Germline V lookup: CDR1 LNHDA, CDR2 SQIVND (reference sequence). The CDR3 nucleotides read TGTGCCAGTAGTCCGACACAGGGGGCTGGATACGAGCAGTACTTC. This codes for CASSPTQGAGYEQYF.

CDR3 bases: TGTGCCAGCAGCCCTTCCCCAGGGTGGGGCAATCAGCCCCAGCATTTT. Protein product: CASSPSPGWGNQPQHF. The chain uses TRBV27 and TRBJ1-5; maybe TRBD1 (5 bases). The CDR3 is 16 residues long. Germline CDR1 is MNHEY and CDR2 is SMNVEV (reference sequence). The germline V and J ends were trimmed by 6 bases and 2 bases, with 17 bases remaining between them.

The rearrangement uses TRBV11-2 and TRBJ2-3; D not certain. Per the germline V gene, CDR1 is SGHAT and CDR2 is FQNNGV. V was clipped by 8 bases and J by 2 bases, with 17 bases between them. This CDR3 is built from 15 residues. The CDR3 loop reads CASGASGTNTDTQYF. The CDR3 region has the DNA TGTGCCAGCGGCGCATCGGGTACGAACACAGATACGCAGTATTTT.

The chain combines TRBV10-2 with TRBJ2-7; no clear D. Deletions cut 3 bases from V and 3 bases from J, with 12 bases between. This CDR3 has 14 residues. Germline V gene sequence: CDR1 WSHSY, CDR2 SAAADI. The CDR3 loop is CASSERLLHYEQYF. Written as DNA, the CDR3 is TGCGCCAGCAGTGAAAGGCTACTCCACTACGAGCAGTACTTC.

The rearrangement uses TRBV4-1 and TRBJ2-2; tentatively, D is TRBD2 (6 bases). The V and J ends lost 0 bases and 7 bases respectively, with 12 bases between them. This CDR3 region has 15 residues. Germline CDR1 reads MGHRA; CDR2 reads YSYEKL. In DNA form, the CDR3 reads TGCGCCAGCAGCCAAGATCGACTAGGTGACGGGGAGCTGTTTTTT. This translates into CASSQDRLGDGELFF.

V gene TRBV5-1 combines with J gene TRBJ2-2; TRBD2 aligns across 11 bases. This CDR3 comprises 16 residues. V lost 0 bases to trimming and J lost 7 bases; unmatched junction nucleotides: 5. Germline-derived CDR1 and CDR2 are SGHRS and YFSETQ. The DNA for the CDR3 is TGCGCCAGCAGCTTGGAACTAGCGGGAGAACTCGGGGAGCTGTTTTTT. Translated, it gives CASSLELAGELGELFF.

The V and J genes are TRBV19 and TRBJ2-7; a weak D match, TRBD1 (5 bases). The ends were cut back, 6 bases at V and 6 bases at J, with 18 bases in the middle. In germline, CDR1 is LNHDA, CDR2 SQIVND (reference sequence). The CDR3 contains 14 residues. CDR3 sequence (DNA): TGTGCCAGTAGCCTAGGGGTAACTTACTCCGAGCAGTACTTC. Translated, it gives CASSLGVTYSEQYF.

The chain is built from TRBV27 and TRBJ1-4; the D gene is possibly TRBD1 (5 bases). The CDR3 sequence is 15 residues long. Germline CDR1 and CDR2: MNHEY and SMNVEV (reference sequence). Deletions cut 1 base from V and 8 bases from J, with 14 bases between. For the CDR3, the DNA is TGTGCCAGCAGTTTATTGGCCTCCAAGGGGGAAAAACTGTTTTTT. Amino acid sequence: CASSLLASKGEKLFF.

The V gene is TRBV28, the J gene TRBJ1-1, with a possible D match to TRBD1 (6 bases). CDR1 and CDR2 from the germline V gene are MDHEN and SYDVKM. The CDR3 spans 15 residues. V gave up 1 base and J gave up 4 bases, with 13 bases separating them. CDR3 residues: CASSLYPGGGTEAFF. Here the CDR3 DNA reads TGTGCCAGCAGTTTATACCCCGGAGGGGGCACTGAAGCTTTCTTT.

CDR3 protein: CATSRDRTHATDTQYF. The CDR3 nucleotides are TGTGCCACCAGCAGAGATCGGACCCACGCAACAGATACGCAGTATTTT. This rearrangement joins TRBV15 to TRBJ2-3; D not resolved. V lost 0 bases, J lost 3 bases, and 13 bases lay in between. CDR1 is LNHNV, CDR2 YYDKDF, per germline (reference sequence). CDR3 size: 16 residues.

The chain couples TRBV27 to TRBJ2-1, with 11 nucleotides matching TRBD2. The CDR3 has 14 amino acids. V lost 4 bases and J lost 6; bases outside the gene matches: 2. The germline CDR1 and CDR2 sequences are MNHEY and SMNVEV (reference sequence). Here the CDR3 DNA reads TGTGCCAGCAGTTATAGCGGGAGGGCCAATGAGCAGTTCTTC. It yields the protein CASSYSGRANEQFF.

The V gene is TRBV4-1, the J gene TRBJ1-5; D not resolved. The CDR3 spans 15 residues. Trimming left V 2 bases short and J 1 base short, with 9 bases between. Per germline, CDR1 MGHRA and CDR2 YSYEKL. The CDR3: CASSQRQASNQPQHF. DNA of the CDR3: TGCGCCAGCAGCCAACGACAAGCCAGCAATCAGCCCCAGCATTTT.